Each of the 3 T cell receptor beta chains below was sequenced from the same sample in a study of a mutant IDH1 vaccine in newly diagnosed glioma. Time point noted: week 47, end of study. Vaccination used 300 ug of mutant IDH1 20-mer peptide per dose, with topical imiquimod. What these receptors recognize is not known. Clones were read by immunoSEQ multiplex PCR, and TCRdb kept only the in-frame ones, dropping some. The repertoire holds approximately 22,000 clones, 82% seen once, with approximately 3.9% in the top ten. The sample in question was PBMCs, obtained from a glioma patient whose treatment included an IDH1 peptide vaccine. The receptors come from a man aged 40-50 years with glioma. Some clones in this sample may be carry-over from other donors' samples.

The rearrangement links TRBV7-3 to TRBJ1-2, with D unresolved. The CDR3 covers 14 residues. CDR1 SGHTA and CDR2 FQGTGA come from the germline V gene. V dropped 0 bases and J dropped 4 bases, with 9 bases sitting between them. CDR3 sequence (DNA): TGTGCCAGCAGCTTAACTTCAGGAGTCTATGGCTACACCTTC. The encoded protein is CASSLTSGVYGYTF.

The rearrangement uses TRBV9 and TRBJ1-3, with D tentatively TRBD1 (5 bases). From germline, CDR1 is SGDLS and CDR2 YYNGEE. The CDR3 length is 17 residues. Trimming removed 0 bases at V and 2 bases at J, with 15 bases between. The CDR3 DNA reads as TGTGCCAGCAGCGTAGGGTGGGACTCATATACTGGAAACACCATATATTTT. Translated: CASSVGWDSYTGNTIYF.

CDR3 nucleotide sequence: TGTGCCAGTAGCAGCGGGGCGTCCTACGAGCAGTACTTC. Its protein is CASSSGASYEQYF. The chain joins TRBV19 to TRBJ2-7, with 7 bases identical to TRBD2. After removal of 6 bases from V and 1 base from J, the junction contained 3 bases not matched to a gene. The CDR3 totals 13 residues. CDR1 and CDR2 (germline): LNHDA, SQIVND (reference sequence).